Presented here are 6 T cell receptor beta chains from one specimen sequenced in a study of patients and donors after allogeneic stem cell transplantation. TCRdb used MiXCR to reprocess the RT-PCR reads, holding one entry per CDR3 protein. This sample has about a million distinct CDR3 sequences; over 15% occur once, and the top ten carry 5% to 6.5%. The sequencing sample was made of blood, either unsorted or a sorted T cell fraction (not recorded which). These receptors all come from a human donor who was either an allogeneic HSCT recipient or a stem cell or donor lymphocyte infusion donor (not recorded which). It is not recorded whose cells these are; they may come from a transplant donor.

This sequence joins TRBV21-1 and TRBJ2-1; the D call in the table, TRBD2, was not verified against the DNA. TRBV21-1 is recorded as a pseudogene. This CDR3 region has 16 residues. The CDR3 protein is CASSITSGDPYDEQFF. Here the CDR3 DNA reads TGTGCCAGCAGCATAACGAGCGGGGATCCTTACGATGAGCAGTTCTTC.

The chain carries TRBV7-2 and TRBJ1-1; D unresolved. Germline CDR1 and CDR2: SGHTA and FQGNSA. V dropped 5 bases and J dropped 4 bases, with 17 bases sitting between them. The CDR3 length is 15 residues. CDR3 in DNA: TGTGCCAGCAGCCTAGGATGGGGTGCCTTCACTGAAGCTTTCTTT. Translating it yields CASSLGWGAFTEAFF.

The rearrangement joins TRBV16 to TRBJ2-1; 7 bases match TRBD1. CDR1 and CDR2 (germline): KGHSY, FQNENV. J gave up 13 bases and V 3 bases, and 3 bases lay outside the gene matches. There are 11 residues in the CDR3. As DNA, the CDR3 is TGTGCCAGCAGCCAGGACAGGCCCCAGTTCTTC. Encoded protein: CASSQDRPQFF.

The CDR3 region has the DNA TGCGCCAGCAGCTTGCAAGGAGAGCAGTTCTTC. Protein sequence: CASSLQGEQFF. The chain joins TRBV5-1 to TRBJ2-1; D ambiguous. The V gene lost 1 base and the J gene lost 10 bases, with 6 bases spanning the gap. Germline CDR1 is SGHRS and CDR2 is YFSETQ. The CDR3 extends over 11 amino acids.

The V and J genes are TRBV18 and TRBJ1-1; TRBD1 matches 7 bases. The CDR3 has 15 amino acids. V shed 0 bases, J shed 3 bases, and the junction held 4 bases outside the gene matches. Germline V lookup: CDR1 KGHSH, CDR2 LQKENI. The chain's CDR3 is CASSPPSRGDTEAFF. The CDR3 nucleotides are TGTGCCAGCTCACCACCTTCCAGGGGGGACACTGAAGCTTTCTTT.

The rearrangement joins TRBV20-1 to TRBJ1-2, with unresolved D. The CDR3 runs 12 residues. V was cut by 6 bases and J by 3 bases, with 11 bases left in between. From germline, CDR1 is DFQATT and CDR2 SNEGSKA (reference sequence). The chain's CDR3 is CSAQRLDYGYTF. The CDR3 bases are TGCAGTGCACAACGCCTAGACTATGGCTACACCTTC.